This TCR beta chain was captured in a study of T cells after yellow fever vaccination (dated by TCRdb to between 2019 and 2020). At the level of the whole study: Libraries from fractions with low cell numbers were prepared with the SMART-Seq v4 Ultra Low Input RNA kit. To follow T-cell clones before and after both primary and booster YFV17D yellow fever vaccination, bulk TCR alpha and beta repertoires underwent longitudinal sequencing. Two healthy male donors made up the cohort, one aged 18 to 29 years and the other aged 30 to 40 years. Bulk PBMC replicates and cell subsets were isolated from blood drawn at multiple timepoints before and after both primary and secondary immunization.

The instrument given in TCRdb is Illumina NovaSeq 6000. Synthesis of TCR cDNA relied on 5'RACE template switching, a step that introduced a universal primer site along with unique molecular identifiers. Priming of cDNA synthesis was performed from both the TCR alpha and TCR beta constant segments. Library amplification used two PCR steps, and the second PCR step added sample barcodes and sequencing adapters. Sequencing of the libraries was done on either Illumina HiSeq 2500 (2x100 bp) or NovaSeq (2x150 bp). The original pipeline was this. MIGEC was used to demultiplex reads and collapse the reads into UMI consensus sequences, and MiXCR was used for V(D)J alignment. Vaccine-responding clonotypes were identified with edgeR using replicate PBMC samples, with FDR below 0.01 and a log2 fold change above 5 up to day 15 being required. Each bulk clonotype was labeled CD4 or CD8 based on which sequenced repertoire, CD4 or CD8, contained the clonotype at higher abundance. TCRdb redid the processing of the public reads, applying fastp at Q25 and MiXCR, and retained in-frame beta chains. Each entry merges the rows of one CDR3 protein and shows their most common DNA and genes. Here the V and J calls rest on TCRdb's processing, not on the authors' analysis. Recorded for this sample are some 350,000 distinct CDR3 sequences; around 4.1% of them occurred a single time. Roughly 24% of the sample is held by the ten biggest clonotypes.

This clonotype was seen at least ten times. It lacks a known antigen. Base qualities are missing; no much larger clone stands one base away. This sample's treatment or condition label indicates: live attenuated yellow fever vaccine strain. At every blood-draw timepoint, two biological replicates of bulk PBMCs were collected. A standard Ficoll-Paque protocol was used to isolate PBMCs from peripheral blood. TriZol was used to extract RNA from bulk PBMCs, CD4 and CD8 fractions, and dextramer-positive and dextramer-negative fractions. The CDR3 spans 15 residues, from the cysteine through the phenylalanine. The retained sequence is limited to the CDR3, 45 bases, with the frame set at the first base. The germline ends are 20 bases apart after V is trimmed by 5 bases and J by 10 bases. Sequences MNHEY (CDR1) and SVGAGI (CDR2) are obtained from the germline V gene. Summary of the overall study and its limitations: Computational filtering was required because FACS-sorted repertoires could contain abundant contaminating clonotypes from the bulk population. A small fraction of clonotypes appeared in both the CD4 and CD8 compartments, likely as a result of convergent recombination. After the booster, most of the clones that had expanded following primary vaccination were detected again (roughly 97% of CD4 and roughly 90% of CD8), which suggests that memory was broadly maintained. The study included only two donors, which limits how far the findings can be generalized. The secondary T-cell response was weaker than the primary response but faster, peaking on day 5 instead of day 15.

The source material was PBMCs, sampled 5 days after the yellow fever booster vaccination. This receptor was obtained from a man aged 18 to 29 who received the YFV17D yellow fever vaccine. The sequence is built from TRBV6-5 and TRBJ1-4; a weak D assignment points to TRBD1 (5 bases agree). The DNA reads as follows: TGTGCCAGCAGTGTCTCCGGGGCCCTGGGCGGAAAACTGTTTTTT. Its protein is CASSVSGALGGKLFF.